This T cell receptor beta chain was retrieved from a study of T cell repertoires in cytomegalovirus infection. As for the study in general: Recently identified HLA-C-restricted CMV epitopes were among the peptides used. Public TCR beta signatures provided an indication of both CMV infection and a matching HLA type.

This clonotype was counted a few times. No antigen is known for it. The CDR3 spans 13 residues. CDR1 is SNHLY and CDR2 is FYNNEI in the germline V gene. Trimming pared 5 bases from V and 3 bases from J, leaving 11 bases between. Study conclusions and caveats: Clonotype analysis showed dominance of the ex vivo response by HLA-C-restricted CMV-specific TCR beta clonotypes.

TCRdb independently ran MiXCR on the reads; one entry per CDR3 protein. Of roughly 700,000 distinct CDR3 sequences listed, roughly a third are singletons. The sequenced sample was cultured PBMCs, obtained from culture after CMV antigen stimulation. This receptor was obtained from a human donor in good health (CMV status not recorded). Some clones in this sample may be carry-over from other donors' samples. V gene TRBV2 combines with J gene TRBJ2-7, with D possibly TRBD2 on 6 matching bases. DNA of the CDR3: TGTGCCAGCAGTTCCGCGGGGATCTACGAGCAGTACTTC. Protein product: CASSSAGIYEQYF.